This record concerns one TCR beta chain sequence. Antigen specificity is unknown. The repertoire was sequenced with immunoSEQ multiplex PCR; TCRdb's copy has only in-frame clones and lacks some. There are 30,000 or so clones in the sample; roughly nine tenths occur only once, and about 10% lies in the top ten. The sample belongs to a study of T cell clonotyping in hematopoietic cell transplantation. Study-wide points: Without cell sorting, CD4 versus CD8 contributions remain unresolved. Recipient TCR diversity dropped after transplant; expanded clonotypes rose from day 30 to 180. Higher Inverse Simpson Index values in graft donor and pretransplant recipient predicted broader posttransplant TCR diversity.

V lost 1 base, J lost 4 bases, and 8 bases stayed unmatched. Germline values: CDR1 SGHRS, CDR2 YFSETQ. The CDR3 runs 17 residues. Blood collection times were about day -28 and days 30, 100, 180 posttransplant. The chain combines TRBV5-1 with TRBJ2-6; 7 bases line up with TRBD1. The receptor's source is a female patient aged 45 to 65 who had an allogeneic stem cell transplant from a related donor, so the T cells may come from the graft donor. Some clones in this sample may be carry-over from other donors' samples. Sequencing used PBMCs, obtained 100 days after allogeneic stem cell transplant. CDR3 bases: TGCGCCAGCAGCTTGCAAACAGGGGTAGGAGGGGCCAACGTCCTGACTTTC. Its protein is CASSLQTGVGGANVLTF.